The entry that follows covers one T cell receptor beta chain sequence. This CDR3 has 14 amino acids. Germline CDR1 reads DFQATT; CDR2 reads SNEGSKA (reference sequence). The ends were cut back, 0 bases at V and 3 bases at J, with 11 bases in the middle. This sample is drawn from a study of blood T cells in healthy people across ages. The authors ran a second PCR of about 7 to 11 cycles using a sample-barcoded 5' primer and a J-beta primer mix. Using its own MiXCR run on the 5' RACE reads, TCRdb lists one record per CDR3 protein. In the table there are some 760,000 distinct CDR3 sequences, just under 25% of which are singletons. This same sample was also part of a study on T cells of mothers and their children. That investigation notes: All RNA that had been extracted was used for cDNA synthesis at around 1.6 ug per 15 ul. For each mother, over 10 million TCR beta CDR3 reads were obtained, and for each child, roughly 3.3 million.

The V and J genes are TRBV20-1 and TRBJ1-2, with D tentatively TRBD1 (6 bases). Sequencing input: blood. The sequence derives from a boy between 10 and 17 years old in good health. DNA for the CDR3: TGCAGTGCTAGAGATCCCAGGGGAGACTATGGCTACACCTTC. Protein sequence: CSARDPRGDYGYTF.